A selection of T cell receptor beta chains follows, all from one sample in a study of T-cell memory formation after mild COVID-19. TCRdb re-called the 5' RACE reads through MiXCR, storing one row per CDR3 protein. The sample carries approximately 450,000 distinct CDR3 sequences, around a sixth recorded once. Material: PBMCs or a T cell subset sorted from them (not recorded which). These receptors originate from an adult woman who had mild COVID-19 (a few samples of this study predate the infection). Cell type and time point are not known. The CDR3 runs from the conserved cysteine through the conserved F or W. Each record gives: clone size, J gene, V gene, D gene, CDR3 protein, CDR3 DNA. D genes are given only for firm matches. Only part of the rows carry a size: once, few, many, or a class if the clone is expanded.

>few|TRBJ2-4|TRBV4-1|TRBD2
CASSHSGDAKNIQYF
TGCGCCAGCAGCCACAGCGGGGACGCCAAAAACATTCAGTACTTC
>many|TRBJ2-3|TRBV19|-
CASSLLGGPSGDTQYF
TGTGCCAGTAGTTTATTAGGAGGGCCCAGTGGAGATACGCAGTATTTT
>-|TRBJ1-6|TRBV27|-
CASSLPYNSPLHF
TGTGCCAGCAGTTTGCCCTATAATTCACCCCTCCACTTT
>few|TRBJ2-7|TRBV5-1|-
CASSLESGGRVYEQYF
TGCGCCAGCAGCTTGGAGTCAGGCGGCAGGGTCTACGAGCAGTACTTC
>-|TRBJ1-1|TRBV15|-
CATSRDLGLEAFF
TGTGCCACCAGCAGAGATCTGGGGCTGGAAGCTTTCTTT
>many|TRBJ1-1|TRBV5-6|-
CASSLVGDTEAFF
TGTGCCAGCAGCTTAGTGGGAGACACTGAAGCTTTCTTT
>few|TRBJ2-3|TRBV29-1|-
CSVDGGGYTDTQYF
TGCAGCGTTGATGGGGGCGGGTACACAGATACGCAGTATTTT
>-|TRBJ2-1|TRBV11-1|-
CAGGGLSNEQFF
TGTGCCGGTGGGGGGCTGAGTAATGAGCAGTTCTTC
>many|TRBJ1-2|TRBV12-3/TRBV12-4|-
CASSPSGGFGYTF
TGTGCCAGCAGCCCCTCGGGGGGGTTTGGCTACACCTTC
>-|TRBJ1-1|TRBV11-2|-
CASSRDSRGRTEAFF
TGTGCCAGCAGCCGGGACTCCCGAGGGCGAACTGAAGCTTTCTTT
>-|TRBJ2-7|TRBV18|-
CASSPRVDSYEQYF
TGTGCCAGCTCACCACGGGTCGACTCCTACGAGCAGTACTTC
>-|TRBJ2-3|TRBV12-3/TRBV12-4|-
CASSFSSPQYF
TGTGCCAGCAGTTTTAGTAGTCCGCAGTATTTT
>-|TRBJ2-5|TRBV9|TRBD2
CASSVGASGGTQYF
TGTGCCAGCAGCGTAGGGGCTAGCGGCGGGACCCAGTACTTC
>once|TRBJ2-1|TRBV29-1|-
CSVTRRGGPYNEQFF
TGCAGCGTTACTCGGCGGGGAGGTCCCTACAATGAGCAGTTCTTC
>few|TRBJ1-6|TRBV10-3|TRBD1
CAIRPGQGAGNSPLHF
TGTGCCATCAGACCCGGACAGGGGGCGGGTAATTCACCCCTCCACTTT
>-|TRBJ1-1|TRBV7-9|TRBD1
CASSSTGGMERRAFF
TGTGCCAGCAGCTCGACAGGGGGAATGGAACGGAGAGCTTTCTTT
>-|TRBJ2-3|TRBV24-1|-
CATSDGLAWTDTQYF
TGTGCCACCAGTGATGGGCTAGCATGGACAGATACGCAGTATTTT
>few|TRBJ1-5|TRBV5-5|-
CASKLNHGEDQPQHF
TGTGCCAGCAAACTGAATCACGGGGAGGATCAGCCCCAGCATTTT
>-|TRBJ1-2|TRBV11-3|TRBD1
CASSPLDRGSDTF
TGTGCCAGCAGCCCGCTGGACAGGGGTAGCGACACCTTC
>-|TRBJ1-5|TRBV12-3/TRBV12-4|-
CASSFKEGKQPQHF
TGTGCCAGCAGTTTTAAGGAAGGGAAACAGCCCCAGCATTTT
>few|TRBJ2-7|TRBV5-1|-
CASSLVQLAPYEQYF
TGCGCCAGCAGCTTGGTACAACTAGCACCCTACGAGCAGTACTTC
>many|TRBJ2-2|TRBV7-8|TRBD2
CASSLSGAGYTGELFF
TGTGCCAGCAGCTTGAGTGGAGCGGGATACACCGGGGAGCTGTTTTTT
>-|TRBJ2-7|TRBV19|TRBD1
CASSSTGLDTYEQYF
TGTGCCAGTAGTTCGACAGGGTTGGATACCTACGAGCAGTACTTC
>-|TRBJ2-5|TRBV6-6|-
CASSYSGTGWGETQYF
TGTGCCAGCAGTTACTCGGGGACGGGCTGGGGAGAGACCCAGTACTTC
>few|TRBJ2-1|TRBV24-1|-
CATSDPTASSYNEQFF
TGTGCCACCAGTGACCCGACGGCAAGCTCCTACAATGAGCAGTTCTTC